This T cell receptor (beta chain) was documented in a study of response to subunit inactivated influenza vaccine. The study, taken as a whole, reports: Seasonal influenza vaccination, on each occasion, was suggested by the authors to recruit few new T cells.

TCRdb independently ran MiXCR on the RT-PCR reads; one entry per CDR3 protein. The sample includes fewer than 550,000 distinct CDR3 sequences, around 25% of them seen just once. Only a few counts were recorded for this clonotype. The antigen is undetermined. Germline V gene lookup returns CDR1 SGHTA and CDR2 FQGNSA. This CDR3 has 12 residues. V was pared by 2 bases and J by 9 bases, with 8 bases between. The clonotype comes from a man between 45 and 60 years old who received an inactivated influenza vaccine. The specimen was CD4+ T cells sorted from PBMCs, collected less than 6 days after vaccination. The rearrangement uses TRBV7-2 and TRBJ2-1; either TRBD1 or TRBD2 may supply D (5 bases each). The chain's CDR3 is CASSLPGPEQFF. The CDR3 DNA reads as TGTGCCAGCAGCTTACCGGGGCCTGAGCAGTTCTTC.